A single count supports the clone carrying this T cell receptor (beta chain). The data originate from a study of cytomegalovirus exposure and HLA in healthy donors. Primers for the PCR totalled 60 Vbeta and 13 Jbeta. Some clones are missing from TCRdb's copy, which holds only in-frame ones; the method was immunoSEQ multiplex PCR. Seen here are 150,000 or so clones, 73% observed once, and the top ten hold 1.5% to 2%. CDR1 is LNHDA, CDR2 SQIVND, per germline (reference sequence). The CDR3 contains 15 residues. J gave up 8 bases and V 3 bases, and 8 bases lay outside the gene matches. The sequence came from a woman under 30 in good health and CMV-seronegative. The sample taken for sequencing was PBMCs. V usage is TRBV19 and J usage is TRBJ1-4, with TRBD1 identical over 8 bases. The CDR3 sequence is CASSIVQGASEKLFF. DNA for the CDR3: TGTGCCAGTAGTATCGTGCAGGGGGCTTCAGAAAAACTGTTTTTT.